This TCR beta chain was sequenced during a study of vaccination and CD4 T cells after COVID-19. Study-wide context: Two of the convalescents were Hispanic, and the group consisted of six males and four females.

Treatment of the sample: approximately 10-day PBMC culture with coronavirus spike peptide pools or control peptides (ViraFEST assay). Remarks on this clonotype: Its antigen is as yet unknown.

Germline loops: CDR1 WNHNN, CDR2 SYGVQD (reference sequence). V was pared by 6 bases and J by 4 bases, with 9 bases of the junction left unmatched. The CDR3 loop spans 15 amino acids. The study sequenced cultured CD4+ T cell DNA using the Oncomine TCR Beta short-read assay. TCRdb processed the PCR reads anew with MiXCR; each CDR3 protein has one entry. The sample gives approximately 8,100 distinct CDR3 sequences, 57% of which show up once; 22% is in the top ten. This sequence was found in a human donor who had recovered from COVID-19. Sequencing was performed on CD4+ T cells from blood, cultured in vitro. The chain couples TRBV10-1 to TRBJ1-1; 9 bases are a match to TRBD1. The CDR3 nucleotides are TGCGCCAGCAGCCCCCGGACAGGGGAATTCACTGAAGCTTTCTTT. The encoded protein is CASSPRTGEFTEAFF.